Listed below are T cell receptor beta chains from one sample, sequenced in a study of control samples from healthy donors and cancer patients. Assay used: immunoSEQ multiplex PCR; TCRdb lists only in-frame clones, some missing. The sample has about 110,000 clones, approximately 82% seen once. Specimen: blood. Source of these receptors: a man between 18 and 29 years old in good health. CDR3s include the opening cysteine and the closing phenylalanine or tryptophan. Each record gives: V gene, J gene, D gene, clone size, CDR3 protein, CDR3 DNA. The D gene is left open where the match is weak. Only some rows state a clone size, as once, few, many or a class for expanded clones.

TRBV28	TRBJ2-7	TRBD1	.	CASRYTGTGGIYEQYF	TGTGCCAGCAGATATACCGGGACAGGGGGAATCTACGAGCAGTACTTC
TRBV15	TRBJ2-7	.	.	CATSLDRNPFYEQYF	TGTGCCACCTCTCTCGATCGAAACCCTTTCTACGAGCAGTACTTC
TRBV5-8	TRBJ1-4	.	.	CASSPGLELNEKLFF	TGTGCCAGCAGCCCAGGACTCGAACTCAATGAAAAACTGTTTTTT
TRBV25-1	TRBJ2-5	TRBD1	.	CASSYRTGKETQYF	TGTGCCAGCAGTTATCGGACAGGGAAAGAGACCCAGTACTTC
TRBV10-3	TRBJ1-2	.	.	CAISEDGRNYGYTF	TGTGCCATCAGCGAGGACGGACGGAACTATGGCTACACCTTC
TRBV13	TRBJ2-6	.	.	CASSLEGGSSGANVLTF	TGTGCCAGCAGCTTAGAAGGGGGTAGCTCTGGGGCCAACGTCCTGACTTTC
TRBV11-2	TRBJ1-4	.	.	CASSLLATNEKLFF	TGTGCCAGCAGCTTACTGGCAACTAATGAAAAACTGTTTTTT
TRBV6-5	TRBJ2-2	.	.	CASRDRAGPPGELFF	TGTGCCAGCAGGGATAGGGCAGGGCCCCCCGGGGAGCTGTTTTTT
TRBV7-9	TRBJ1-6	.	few	CASSGDKGGIGAPLHF	TGTGCCAGCAGCGGAGACAAAGGGGGGATCGGTGCACCCCTCCACTTT
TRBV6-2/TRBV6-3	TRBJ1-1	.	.	CASSHGGLQANTEAFF	TGTGCCAGCAGCCACGGGGGGCTCCAGGCAAACACTGAAGCTTTCTTT
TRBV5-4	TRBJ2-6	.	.	CASSLDDSIKSGANVLTF	TGTGCCAGCAGCTTGGATGACAGCATTAAATCTGGGGCCAACGTCCTGACTTTC
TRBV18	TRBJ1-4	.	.	CASSPYSTGAFEKLFF	TGTGCCAGCTCACCGTACTCGACAGGAGCTTTTGAAAAACTGTTTTTT
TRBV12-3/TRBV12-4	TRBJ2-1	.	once	CASNPHSRNEQFF	TGTGCCAGCAATCCGCATTCTAGGAATGAGCAGTTCTTC
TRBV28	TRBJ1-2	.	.	CASSSGPYGYTF	TGTGCCAGCAGTTCTGGCCCCTATGGCTACACCTTC
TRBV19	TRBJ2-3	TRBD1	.	CASRDRGQDTQYF	TGTGCCAGTAGGGACAGGGGGCAAGATACGCAGTATTTT
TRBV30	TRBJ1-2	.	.	CAWIFQGMSGYTF	TGTGCCTGGATATTCCAGGGGATGAGTGGCTACACCTTC
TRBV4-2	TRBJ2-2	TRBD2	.	CASSQLAGGGLSGTGELFF	TGTGCCAGCAGCCAACTAGCGGGGGGTGGGTTATCAGGCACCGGGGAGCTGTTTTTT
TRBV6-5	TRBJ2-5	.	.	CASSYSLWGGGETQYF	TGTGCCAGCAGTTACTCGTTGTGGGGAGGGGGGGAGACCCAGTACTTC
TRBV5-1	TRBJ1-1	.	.	CASSLGQMNTEAFF	TGCGCCAGCAGCTTAGGACAGATGAACACTGAAGCTTTCTTT
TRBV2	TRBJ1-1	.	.	CASRMGSMNTEAFF	TGTGCCAGCAGGATGGGCTCGATGAACACTGAAGCTTTCTTT
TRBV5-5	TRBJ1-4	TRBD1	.	CASSSRDSGKLFF	TGTGCCAGCAGCTCACGGGACAGCGGGAAACTGTTTTTT
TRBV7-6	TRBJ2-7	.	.	CASSSVQPGAYEQYF	TGTGCCAGCAGCTCGGTACAGCCGGGCGCATACGAGCAGTACTTC
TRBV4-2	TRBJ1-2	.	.	CASSQGTETFTYGYTF	TGTGCCAGCAGCCAAGGGACAGAGACCTTTACCTATGGCTACACCTTC
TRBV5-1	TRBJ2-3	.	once	CASSPSEEDTQYF	TGCGCCAGCAGCCCGTCCGAAGAAGATACGCAGTATTTT